Reported below is one T cell receptor beta chain. The antigen remains undetermined. This sample was included in a study of cytomegalovirus exposure and HLA in healthy donors. Primers for the PCR totalled 60 Vbeta and 13 Jbeta. Assay used: immunoSEQ multiplex PCR; TCRdb lists only in-frame clones, some missing. The data contain under 120,000 clones, around 79% of them singletons. Study-level points and caveats: A later analysis showed HLA-associated TCR beta chains outstripping equally common others in clonal expansion. For TCR beta chains, V- and J-gene trimming was later linked to a missense DCLRE1C variant. Several of the most significant clusters appeared linked to common viral pathogens, based on a later analysis.

V lost 3 bases, J lost 12 bases, and 7 bases stayed unmatched. CDR3 length: 12 residues. The origin of this receptor is a woman aged 40-49 years in good health and CMV-seronegative. This rearrangement joins TRBV23-1 to TRBJ1-2; 7 bases fit TRBD1. TRBV23-1 is reported as an ORF; its role is uncertain. Specimen: PBMCs. DNA for the CDR3: TGCGCCAGCAGTCAGGGACAGACGAGGGACACCTTC. Encoded protein: CASSQGQTRDTF.